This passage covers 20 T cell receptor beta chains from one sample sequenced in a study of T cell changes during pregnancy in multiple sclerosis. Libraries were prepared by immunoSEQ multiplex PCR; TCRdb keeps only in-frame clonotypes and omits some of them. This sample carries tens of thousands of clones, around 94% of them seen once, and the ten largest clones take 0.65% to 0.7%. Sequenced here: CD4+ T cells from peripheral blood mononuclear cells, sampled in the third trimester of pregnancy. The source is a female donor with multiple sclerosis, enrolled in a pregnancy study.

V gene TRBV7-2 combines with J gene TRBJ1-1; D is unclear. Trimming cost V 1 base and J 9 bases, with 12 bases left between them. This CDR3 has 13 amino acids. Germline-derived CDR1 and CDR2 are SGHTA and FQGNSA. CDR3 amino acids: CASSLVEVNQAFF. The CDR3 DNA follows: TGTGCCAGCAGCTTAGTTGAGGTAAATCAAGCTTTCTTT.

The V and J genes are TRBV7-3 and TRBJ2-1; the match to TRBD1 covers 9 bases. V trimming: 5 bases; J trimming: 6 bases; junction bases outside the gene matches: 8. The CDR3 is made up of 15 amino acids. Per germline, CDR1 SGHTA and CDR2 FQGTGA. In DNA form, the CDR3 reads TGTGCCAGCAGCCCAGGGGACAGGGATAGCAATGAGCAGTTCTTC. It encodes CASSPGDRDSNEQFF.

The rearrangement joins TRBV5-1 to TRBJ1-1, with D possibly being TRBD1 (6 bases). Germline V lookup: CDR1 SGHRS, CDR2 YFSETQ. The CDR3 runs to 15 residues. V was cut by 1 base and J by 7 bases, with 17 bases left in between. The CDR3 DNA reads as TGCGCCAGCAGCTTGCCGTCGGACAGTTCGGGTGAAGCTTTCTTT. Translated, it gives CASSLPSDSSGEAFF.

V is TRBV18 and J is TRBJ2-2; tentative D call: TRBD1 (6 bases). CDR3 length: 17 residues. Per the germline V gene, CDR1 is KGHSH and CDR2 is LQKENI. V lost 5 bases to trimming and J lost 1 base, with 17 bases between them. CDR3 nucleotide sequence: TGTGCCAGCTCAGAAATCAACAGGGCCCTGAACACCGGGGAGCTGTTTTTT. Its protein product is CASSEINRALNTGELFF.

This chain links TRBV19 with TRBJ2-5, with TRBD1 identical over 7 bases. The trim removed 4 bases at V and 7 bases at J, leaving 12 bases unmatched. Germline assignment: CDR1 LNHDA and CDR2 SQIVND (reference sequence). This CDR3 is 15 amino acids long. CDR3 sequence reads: CASSTVTGPSATQYF. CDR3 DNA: TGTGCCAGTAGTACCGTGACAGGGCCGTCGGCGACCCAGTACTTC.

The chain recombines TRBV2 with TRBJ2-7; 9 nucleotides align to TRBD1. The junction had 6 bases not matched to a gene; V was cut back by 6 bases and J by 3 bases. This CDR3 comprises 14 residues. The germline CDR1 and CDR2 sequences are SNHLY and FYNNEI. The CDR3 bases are TGTGCCAGCAGACGCCCGGGACAGGGCTACGAGCAGTACTTC. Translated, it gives CASRRPGQGYEQYF.

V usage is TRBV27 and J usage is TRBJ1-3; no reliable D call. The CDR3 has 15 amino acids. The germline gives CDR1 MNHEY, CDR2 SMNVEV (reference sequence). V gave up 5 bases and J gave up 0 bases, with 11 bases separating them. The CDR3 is CASSPSWVSGNTIYF. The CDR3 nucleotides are TGTGCCAGCAGTCCTAGTTGGGTCTCTGGAAACACCATATATTTT.

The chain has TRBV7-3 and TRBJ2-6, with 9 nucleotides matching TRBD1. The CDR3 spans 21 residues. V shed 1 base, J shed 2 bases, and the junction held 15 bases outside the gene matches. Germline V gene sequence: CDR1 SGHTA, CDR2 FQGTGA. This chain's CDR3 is CASSLKVGTGPTFAGANVLTF. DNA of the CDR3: TGTGCCAGCAGCTTAAAAGTAGGGACAGGGCCCACCTTTGCTGGGGCCAACGTCCTGACTTTC. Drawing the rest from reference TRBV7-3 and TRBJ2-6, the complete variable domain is GAGVSQTPSNKVTEKGKYVELRCDPISGHTALYWYRQSLGQGPEFLIYFQGTGAADDSGLPNDRFFAVRPEGSVSTLKIQRTERGDSAVYLCASSLKVGTGPTFAGANVLTFGAGSRLTVL.

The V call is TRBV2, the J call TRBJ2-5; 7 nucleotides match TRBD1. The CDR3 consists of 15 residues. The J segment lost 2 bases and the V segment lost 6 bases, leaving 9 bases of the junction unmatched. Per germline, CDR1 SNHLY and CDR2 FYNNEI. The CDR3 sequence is CASRETGILQETQYF. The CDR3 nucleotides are TGTGCCAGCAGGGAGACAGGGATACTTCAAGAGACCCAGTACTTC.

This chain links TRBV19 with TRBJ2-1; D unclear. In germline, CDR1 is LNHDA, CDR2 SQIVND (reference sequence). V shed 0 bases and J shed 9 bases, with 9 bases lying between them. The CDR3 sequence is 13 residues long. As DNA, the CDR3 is TGTGCCAGTAGTATAGATCCACCGGGTGAGCAGTTCTTC. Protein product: CASSIDPPGEQFF.

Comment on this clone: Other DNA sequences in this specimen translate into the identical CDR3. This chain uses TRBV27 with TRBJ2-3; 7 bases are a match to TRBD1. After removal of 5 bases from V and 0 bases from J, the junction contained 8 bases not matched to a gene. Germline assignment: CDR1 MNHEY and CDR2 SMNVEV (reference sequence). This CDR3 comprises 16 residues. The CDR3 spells CASSTPTGTSTDTQYF. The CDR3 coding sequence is TGTGCCAGCAGTACACCGACAGGGACAAGCACAGATACGCAGTATTTT.

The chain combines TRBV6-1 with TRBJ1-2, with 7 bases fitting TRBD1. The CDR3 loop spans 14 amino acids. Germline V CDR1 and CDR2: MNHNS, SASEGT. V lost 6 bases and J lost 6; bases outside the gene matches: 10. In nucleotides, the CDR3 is TGTGCCAGCAGGAAGGAGACAGGGTCGAATGGCTACACCTTC. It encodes CASRKETGSNGYTF.

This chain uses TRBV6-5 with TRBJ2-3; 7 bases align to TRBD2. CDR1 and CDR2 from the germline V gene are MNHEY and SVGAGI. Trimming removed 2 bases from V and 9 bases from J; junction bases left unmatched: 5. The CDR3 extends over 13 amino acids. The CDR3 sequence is CASSYLTSDTQYF. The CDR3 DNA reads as TGTGCCAGCAGTTACCTTACTAGCGACACGCAGTATTTT.

The CDR3 nucleotides are TGTGCCAGTAGTCAGGGGGCGGGTCAGCCCCAGCATTTT. This gives the protein CASSQGAGQPQHF. This chain joins TRBV19 and TRBJ1-5, with 8 nucleotides matching TRBD1. CDR1 is LNHDA, CDR2 SQIVND, per germline (reference sequence). V trimming: 5 bases; J trimming: 6 bases; junction bases outside the gene matches: 3. The CDR3 totals 13 residues.

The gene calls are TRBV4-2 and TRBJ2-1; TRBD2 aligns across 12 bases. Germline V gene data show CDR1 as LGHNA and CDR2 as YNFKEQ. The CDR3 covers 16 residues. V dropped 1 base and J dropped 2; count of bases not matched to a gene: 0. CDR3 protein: CASSQGTSGTYNEQFF. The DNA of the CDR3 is TGTGCCAGCAGCCAAGGGACTAGCGGGACCTACAATGAGCAGTTCTTC.

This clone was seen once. The CDR3 sequence: CASSLKGYGYTF. Here the CDR3 DNA reads TGTGCCAGCAGTTTAAAGGGGTATGGCTACACCTTC. This rearrangement joins TRBV27 to TRBJ1-2; D possibly corresponds to TRBD1 (5 bases). The CDR3 has 12 residues. CDR1 and CDR2 (germline): MNHEY, SMNVEV (reference sequence). V gave up 2 bases and J gave up 5 bases, with 6 bases separating them.

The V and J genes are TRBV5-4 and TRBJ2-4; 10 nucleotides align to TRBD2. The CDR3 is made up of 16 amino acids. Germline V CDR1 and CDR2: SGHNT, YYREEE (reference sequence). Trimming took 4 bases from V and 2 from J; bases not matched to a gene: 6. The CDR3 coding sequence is TGTGCCAGCAGCACTCTAGCGGGAGTCTCCAAAAACATTCAGTACTTC. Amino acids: CASSTLAGVSKNIQYF. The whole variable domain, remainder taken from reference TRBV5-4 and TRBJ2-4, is ETGVTQSPTHLIKTRGQQVTLRCSSQSGHNTVSWYQQALGQGPQFIFQYYREEENGRGNFPPRFSGLQFPNYSSELNVNALELDDSALYLCASSTLAGVSKNIQYFGAGTRLSVL.

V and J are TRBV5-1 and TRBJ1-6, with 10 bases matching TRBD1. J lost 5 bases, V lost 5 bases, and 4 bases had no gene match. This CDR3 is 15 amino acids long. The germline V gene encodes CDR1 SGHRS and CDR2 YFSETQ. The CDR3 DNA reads TGCGCCAGCAGGACAGGGGGCACGGATAATTCACCCCTCCACTTT. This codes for CASRTGGTDNSPLHF. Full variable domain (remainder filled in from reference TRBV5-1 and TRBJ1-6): KAGVTQTPRYLIKTRGQQVTLSCSPISGHRSVSWYQQTPGQGLQFLFEYFSETQRNKGNFPGRFSGRQFSNSRSEMNVSTLELGDSALYLCASRTGGTDNSPLHFGNGTRLTVT.

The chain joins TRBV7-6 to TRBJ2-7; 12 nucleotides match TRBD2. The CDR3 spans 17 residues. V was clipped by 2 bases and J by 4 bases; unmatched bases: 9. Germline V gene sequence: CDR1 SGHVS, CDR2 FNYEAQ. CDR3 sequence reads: CASSLSIWTSGTYEQYF. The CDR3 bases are TGTGCCAGCAGCTTATCAATTTGGACTAGCGGGACGTACGAGCAGTACTTC.

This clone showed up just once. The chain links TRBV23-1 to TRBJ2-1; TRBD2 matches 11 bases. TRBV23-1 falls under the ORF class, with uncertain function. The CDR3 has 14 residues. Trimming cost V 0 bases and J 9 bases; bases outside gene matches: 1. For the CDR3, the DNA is TGCGCCAGCAGTCAATCCCTAGCGGGAGGTGAGCAGTTCTTC. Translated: CASSQSLAGGEQFF.